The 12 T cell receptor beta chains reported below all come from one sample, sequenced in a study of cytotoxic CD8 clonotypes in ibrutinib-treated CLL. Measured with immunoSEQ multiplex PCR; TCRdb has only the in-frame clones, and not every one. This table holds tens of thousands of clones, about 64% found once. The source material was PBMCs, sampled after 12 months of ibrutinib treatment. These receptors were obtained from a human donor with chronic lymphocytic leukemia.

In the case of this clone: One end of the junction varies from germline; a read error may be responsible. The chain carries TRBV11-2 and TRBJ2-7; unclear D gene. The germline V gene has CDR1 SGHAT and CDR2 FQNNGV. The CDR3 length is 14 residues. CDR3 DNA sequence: TGTGCCAGCAGCTTAGCTGGGGTTGGAAGCCGGAGTGAGTTC. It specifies CASSLAGVGSRSEF.

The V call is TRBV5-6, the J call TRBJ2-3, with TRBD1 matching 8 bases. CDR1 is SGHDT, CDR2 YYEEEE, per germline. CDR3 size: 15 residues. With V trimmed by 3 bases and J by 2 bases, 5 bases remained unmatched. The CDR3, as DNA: TGTGCCAGCAGCTCCCCGGGACAGGCCACAGATACGCAGTATTTT. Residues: CASSSPGQATDTQYF.

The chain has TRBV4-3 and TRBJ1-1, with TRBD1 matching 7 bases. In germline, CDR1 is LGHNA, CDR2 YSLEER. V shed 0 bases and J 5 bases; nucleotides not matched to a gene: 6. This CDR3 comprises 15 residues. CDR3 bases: TGCGCCAGCAGCCAAGATTTGGGGACAGAGACTGAAGCTTTCTTT. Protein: CASSQDLGTETEAFF.

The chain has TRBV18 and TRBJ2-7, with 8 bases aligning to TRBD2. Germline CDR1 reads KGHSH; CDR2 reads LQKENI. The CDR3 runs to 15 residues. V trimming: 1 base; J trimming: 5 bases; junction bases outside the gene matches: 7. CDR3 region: CASSPLGTSSHEQYF. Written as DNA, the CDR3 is TGTGCCAGCTCACCACTTGGGACTAGTTCCCACGAGCAGTACTTC.

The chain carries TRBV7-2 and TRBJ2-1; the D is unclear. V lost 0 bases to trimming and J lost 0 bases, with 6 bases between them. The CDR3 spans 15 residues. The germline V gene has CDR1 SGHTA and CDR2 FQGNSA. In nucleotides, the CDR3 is TGTGCCAGCAGCTTAGCTACTAACTCCTACAATGAGCAGTTCTTC. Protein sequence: CASSLATNSYNEQFF.

CDR3 DNA sequence: TGTGCCAGTAGTATCCGGCCCTCTGGGGCCAACGTCCTGACTTTC. Its translation: CASSIRPSGANVLTF. The rearrangement joins TRBV19 to TRBJ2-6; D remains ambiguous. Germline V lookup: CDR1 LNHDA, CDR2 SQIVND (reference sequence). The germline V and J ends were trimmed by 3 bases and 0 bases, with 6 bases remaining between them. The CDR3 totals 15 residues.

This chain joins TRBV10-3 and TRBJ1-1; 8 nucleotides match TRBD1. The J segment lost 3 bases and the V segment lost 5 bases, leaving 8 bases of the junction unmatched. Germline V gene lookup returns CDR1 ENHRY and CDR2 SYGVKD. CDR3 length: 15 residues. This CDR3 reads CAISPGGAVDTEAFF. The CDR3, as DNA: TGTGCCATCAGTCCAGGGGGCGCGGTGGACACTGAAGCTTTCTTT.

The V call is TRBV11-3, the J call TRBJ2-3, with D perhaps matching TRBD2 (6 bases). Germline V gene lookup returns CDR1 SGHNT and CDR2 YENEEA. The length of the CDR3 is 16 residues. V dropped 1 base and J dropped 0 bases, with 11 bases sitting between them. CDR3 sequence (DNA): TGTGCCAGCAGCTTAGGACCCGGGACTAGCACAGATACGCAGTATTTT. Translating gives CASSLGPGTSTDTQYF. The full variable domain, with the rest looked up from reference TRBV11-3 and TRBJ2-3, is EAGVVQSPRYKIIEKKQPVAFWCNPISGHNTLYWYLQNLGQGPELLIRYENEEAVDDSQLPKDRFSAERLKGVDSTLKIQPAELGDSAVYLCASSLGPGTSTDTQYFGPGTRLTVL.

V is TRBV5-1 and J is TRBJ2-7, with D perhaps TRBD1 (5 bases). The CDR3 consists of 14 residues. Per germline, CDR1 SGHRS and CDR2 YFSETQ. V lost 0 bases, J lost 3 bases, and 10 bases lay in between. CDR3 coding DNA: TGCGCCAGCAGCTTGGGGCCTCAGGGCTACGAGCAGTACTTC. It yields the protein CASSLGPQGYEQYF. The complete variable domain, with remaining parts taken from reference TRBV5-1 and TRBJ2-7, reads KAGVTQTPRYLIKTRGQQVTLSCSPISGHRSVSWYQQTPGQGLQFLFEYFSETQRNKGNFPGRFSGRQFSNSRSEMNVSTLELGDSALYLCASSLGPQGYEQYFGPGTRLTVT.

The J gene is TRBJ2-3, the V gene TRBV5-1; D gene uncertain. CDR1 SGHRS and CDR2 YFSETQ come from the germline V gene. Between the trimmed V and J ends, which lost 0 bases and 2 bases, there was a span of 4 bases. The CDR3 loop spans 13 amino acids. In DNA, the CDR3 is TGCGCCAGCAGCTTGGGCCTCACAGATACGCAGTATTTT. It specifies CASSLGLTDTQYF. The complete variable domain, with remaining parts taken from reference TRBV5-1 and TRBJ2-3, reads KAGVTQTPRYLIKTRGQQVTLSCSPISGHRSVSWYQQTPGQGLQFLFEYFSETQRNKGNFPGRFSGRQFSNSRSEMNVSTLELGDSALYLCASSLGLTDTQYFGPGTRLTVL.

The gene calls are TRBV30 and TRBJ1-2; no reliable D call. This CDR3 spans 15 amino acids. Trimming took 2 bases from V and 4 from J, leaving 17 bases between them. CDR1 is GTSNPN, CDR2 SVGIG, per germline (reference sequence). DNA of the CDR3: TGTGCCTGGAGTCCCCCCGGGGTTCGGAGCTATGGCTACACCTTC. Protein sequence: CAWSPPGVRSYGYTF.

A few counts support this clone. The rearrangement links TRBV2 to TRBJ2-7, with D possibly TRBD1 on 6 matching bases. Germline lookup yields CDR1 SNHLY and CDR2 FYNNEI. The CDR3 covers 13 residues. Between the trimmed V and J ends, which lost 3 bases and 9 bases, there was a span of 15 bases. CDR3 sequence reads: CASSDEVGGRQYF. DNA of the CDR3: TGTGCCAGCAGTGATGAGGTAGGGGGTAGGCAGTACTTC.